This TCR beta chain was profiled in a study of early T cells in non-severe SARS-CoV-2 infection. Germline V lookup: CDR1 SGDLS, CDR2 YYNGEE. The CDR3 sequence is 15 residues long. Trimming cost V 1 base and J 6 bases, with 15 bases left between them. MiXCR was run by TCRdb on the 5' RACE reads, yielding one entry per CDR3 protein. The sample includes tens of thousands of distinct CDR3 sequences, about 4.6% of them seen just once. There are many counts of this clonotype. What it binds is not known. Study outcomes and limitations: Anti-spike CD8 responses were favored by VDJdb matching, which missed private and CD4 specificities.

Material: whole blood. This TCR was sampled from an adult who was a healthcare worker with PCR-confirmed SARS-CoV-2 infection or an uninfected control (not recorded which). The chain links TRBV9 to TRBJ2-3; D unclear. CDR3 amino acids: CASSVYPAPTDTQYF. The CDR3 nucleotides are TGTGCCAGCAGCGTATATCCAGCCCCTACGGATACGCAGTATTTT.